Each of the 21 T cell receptor beta chains below was sequenced from the same sample in a study of OX40 agonist ivuxolimab in advanced cancers. Only in-frame clones appear in the TCRdb table, and some are missing; sequencing was by immunoSEQ multiplex PCR. The table has approximately 68,000 clones, 80% to 85% seen once. Material: CD4+ or CD8+ T cells sorted from blood, obtained in a trial of the OX40 agonist ivuxolimab. These receptors were collected from an adult with an advanced solid tumor such as melanoma, head and neck, liver or kidney cancer.

This clone was picked up one time. The chain carries TRBV6-1 and TRBJ2-7; 7 positions agree with TRBD1. The CDR3 is 14 amino acids. The germline V gene has CDR1 MNHNS and CDR2 SASEGT. Trimming took 2 bases from V and 5 from J; bases not matched to a gene: 6. The CDR3 spells CASSELGQWNEQYV. The CDR3 DNA sequence: TGTGCCAGCAGTGAATTGGGACAGTGGAACGAGCAGTACGTC.

The CDR3, as DNA: TGTGCCAGCAGCAAGGTGGCGAGCCCCCCTAATAAGCAGTTCTTC. Its protein is CASSKVASPPNKQFF. The chain has TRBV27 and TRBJ2-1; D call uncertain. Germline CDR1 reads MNHEY; CDR2 reads SMNVEV (reference sequence). V dropped 6 bases and J dropped 11 bases, with 23 bases sitting between them. The CDR3 is 15 amino acids.

The chain carries TRBV27 and TRBJ2-4; no reliable D call. V was trimmed by 4 bases and J by 10 bases, leaving 11 bases between them. Looked up from germline, CDR1 is MNHEY and CDR2 is SMNVEV (reference sequence). The CDR3 runs 12 residues. The DNA of the CDR3 is TGTGCCAGCAGTTCGTCAGGTCAGATTCAGTACTTC. Its protein is CASSSSGQIQYF.

The chain employs TRBV2 and TRBJ1-5; D not certain. CDR1 SNHLY and CDR2 FYNNEI come from the germline V gene. This CDR3 has 12 residues. V dropped 8 bases and J dropped 0 bases, with 5 bases sitting between them. The CDR3 DNA sequence: TGTGCCAGCGCTTATAGCAATCAGCCCCAGCATTTT. It codes for CASAYSNQPQHF.

This clone came up a few times. The chain recombines TRBV28 with TRBJ2-2; 7 bases map to TRBD1. Trimming removed 4 bases from V and 0 bases from J; junction bases left unmatched: 5. In germline, CDR1 is MDHEN, CDR2 SYDVKM. CDR3 length: 16 amino acids. CDR3 nucleotide sequence: TGTGCCAGCAGTTCTTACAGGGGAACGAACACCGGGGAGCTGTTTTTT. Protein sequence: CASSSYRGTNTGELFF.

The gene calls are TRBV13 and TRBJ2-5; 13 bases align to TRBD2. Germline CDR1 is PRHDT and CDR2 is FYEKMQ (reference sequence). Trimming took 4 bases from V and 7 from J; bases not matched to a gene: 15. CDR3 length: 18 residues. In DNA form, the CDR3 reads TGTGCCAGCAGCTCATCCTCCTGGGGGACTAGCGGGACCGGGACCCAGTACTTC. Amino acids: CASSSSSWGTSGTGTQYF.

This clone was observed a few times. V and J are TRBV4-3 and TRBJ1-3, with D possibly being TRBD1 (5 bases). This CDR3 is built from 15 residues. Per germline, CDR1 LGHNA and CDR2 YSLEER. With 3 bases removed from V and 2 bases from J, the gap between germline ends came to 11 bases. CDR3 protein: CASSQGLSAGNTIYF. CDR3 bases: TGCGCCAGCAGCCAGGGGCTCAGCGCTGGAAACACCATATATTTT.

The chain is built from TRBV5-1 and TRBJ1-1; 7 bases are a match to TRBD1. V shed 1 base and J 1 base; nucleotides not matched to a gene: 7. From germline, CDR1 is SGHRS and CDR2 YFSETQ. CDR3 length: 16 residues. CDR3 sequence (DNA): TGCGCCAGCAGCTTGTTAACCGGGACAGCGAACACTGAAGCTTTCTTT. Protein sequence: CASSLLTGTANTEAFF.

This chain uses TRBV10-3 with TRBJ1-5; D gene unclear. The CDR3 consists of 13 residues. V was trimmed by 5 bases and J by 5 bases, leaving 10 bases between them. Germline V gene sequence: CDR1 ENHRY, CDR2 SYGVKD. DNA of the CDR3: TGTGCCATCAGTATGGCATCGGATCAGCCCCAGCATTTT. This codes for CAISMASDQPQHF.

This clone was counted only a few times. The chain has TRBV10-3 and TRBJ2-7; 8 nucleotides line up with TRBD2. V shed 11 bases, J shed 7 bases, and the junction held 13 bases outside the gene matches. The V gene's germline CDR1 is ENHRY and CDR2 SYGVKD. The CDR3 is made up of 13 amino acids. The CDR3 DNA is TGTGCCGCCTCCCGGGGGGGGCCTGTGGAGCAGTACTTC. It specifies CAASRGGPVEQYF.

J is TRBJ2-3 and V is TRBV27, with 7 bases matching TRBD1. The CDR3 loop spans 15 amino acids. Germline assignment: CDR1 MNHEY and CDR2 SMNVEV (reference sequence). V trimming: 4 bases; J trimming: 4 bases; junction bases outside the gene matches: 8. This CDR3 is CASSWETGKSDTQYF. CDR3 in DNA: TGTGCCAGCAGTTGGGAGACAGGGAAATCAGATACGCAGTATTTT.

The chain combines TRBV19 with TRBJ1-6; D is possibly TRBD1 (6 bases). Germline CDR1 and CDR2: LNHDA and SQIVND (reference sequence). CDR3 length equals 13 residues. V gave up 7 bases and J gave up 7 bases, with 11 bases separating them. The CDR3 here is CASNPTGNSPLHF. The CDR3 nucleotides read TGTGCCAGTAACCCGACAGGAAATTCACCCCTCCACTTT.

The rearrangement links TRBV21-1 to TRBJ1-4. TRBV21-1 is tagged as a pseudogene. This CDR3 spans 14 amino acids. CDR3 in amino acids: CASWRGETNEKLFF. The CDR3 DNA reads TGTGCCAGCTGGCGGGGGGAAACTAATGAAAAACTGTTTTTT.

V usage is TRBV6-5 and J usage is TRBJ1-1; D uncertain. The germline V gene encodes CDR1 MNHEY and CDR2 SVGAGI. V was shortened by 7 bases and J by 1 base, with 13 bases between the two germline ends. The CDR3 sequence is 14 residues long. The CDR3 is CASTAPGRNTEAFF. CDR3 DNA sequence: TGTGCCAGCACCGCACCGGGGAGGAACACTGAAGCTTTCTTT.

The chain links TRBV28 to TRBJ1-5; the D gene is possibly TRBD1 (6 bases). This CDR3 region has 12 residues. Trimming left V 7 bases short and J 6 bases short, with 10 bases between. Germline-derived CDR1 and CDR2 are MDHEN and SYDVKM. CDR3 sequence reads: CASNLGGQPQHF. The CDR3 region has the DNA TGTGCCAGCAACTTAGGGGGTCAGCCCCAGCATTTT.

The rearrangement uses TRBV28 and TRBJ2-7; D may be TRBD2 (6 bases). This CDR3 region has 18 residues. V was cut by 4 bases and J by 0 bases, with 22 bases left in between. Germline V gene data show CDR1 as MDHEN and CDR2 as SYDVKM. Written as DNA, the CDR3 is TGTGCCAGCAGTTCTTCACCGGGACTGGGATCAAGCTCCTACGAGCAGTACTTC. Translation gives CASSSSPGLGSSSYEQYF.

V gene TRBV6-1 combines with J gene TRBJ1-4; unclear D gene. This CDR3 region has 14 residues. V lost 8 bases, J lost 3 bases, and 13 bases lay in between. Germline V gene data show CDR1 as MNHNS and CDR2 as SASEGT. CDR3 region: CASLAPGSNEKLFF. The CDR3 DNA follows: TGTGCCAGCCTTGCCCCCGGGTCTAATGAAAAACTGTTTTTT.

The V gene is TRBV11-3, the J gene TRBJ2-2; D remains unclear. The ends were cut back, 5 bases at V and 6 bases at J, with 7 bases in the middle. The CDR3 has 12 amino acids. The germline gives CDR1 SGHNT, CDR2 YENEEA. The CDR3 nucleotides read TGTGCCAGCAGCGCCCTGCCCGGGGAGCTGTTTTTT. Its protein product is CASSALPGELFF.

This chain connects TRBV21-1 to TRBJ2-7; TRBD1, the D gene given by the table, was not confirmed from the DNA. TRBV21-1 constitutes a pseudogene. The CDR3 extends over 18 amino acids. CDR3 sequence: CASSSTETGTGGFYEQYV. For the CDR3, the DNA is TGTGCCAGCAGCTCGACTGAGACCGGGACAGGGGGTTTTTACGAGCAGTACGTC.

The chain links TRBV19 to TRBJ2-5, with TRBD1 matching 8 bases. In germline, CDR1 is LNHDA, CDR2 SQIVND (reference sequence). Losses at the gene ends were 4 bases for V and 4 bases for J; bases not matched to a gene: 8. The CDR3 extends over 15 amino acids. The CDR3 reads CASSTKTGGRETQYF. The CDR3 DNA follows: TGTGCCAGTAGTACAAAAACAGGGGGGCGAGAGACCCAGTACTTC.

This clone was seen only a few times. The J gene is TRBJ1-1, the V gene TRBV28, with D maybe TRBD1 (5 bases). The V end lost 3 bases, the J end lost 1 base, and 15 bases lay between the germline ends. The CDR3 is 16 amino acids. CDR1 is MDHEN, CDR2 SYDVKM, per germline. Here the CDR3 DNA reads TGTGCCAGCAGTTTTGGGTTCAGGGCTGGGAACACTGAAGCTTTCTTT. Translation gives CASSFGFRAGNTEAFF.